This T cell receptor beta chain was sequenced in a study of shared clonotypes between healthy human individuals (dated by TCRdb to about 2020). About the study as a whole: The cohort included three men and a couple of women between 18 and 49 years of age. For each donor, CD4 naive and CD4 memory were each run on three plates, CD8 naive on two plates, and CD8 memory on one plate. The study deeply sequenced blood TCR repertoires of several healthy adults to estimate repertoire size and the extent of clonotype sharing between individuals. Leukapheresis yielded between about 0.9 and 8.9 billion PBMCs per donor. To increase sequencing depth and limit assay-specific biases, TCR repertoire library preparation and sequencing were carried out by different laboratories using diverse techniques.

The donors were healthy, HIV-negative adults with no recently reported acute infections or vaccinations. All donors were Caucasian adults living in Nashville, Tennessee, USA. CD4+ T cells were enriched by magnetic negative selection; naive cells were then positively selected on CD45RA, and the negative fraction formed the memory subset. Blood was obtained by leukapheresis, after which PBMCs were separated by Ficoll-Histopaque density gradient centrifugation and cryopreserved in liquid nitrogen vapor phase. Analytical flow cytometry was used to check the purity and quantity of every magnetically sorted T cell population. Genomic DNA was isolated from each sorted fraction and quantified by UV absorbance on a Nanodrop 2000c. For CDR1 and CDR2, the germline V gene lists ENHRY and SYGVKD. Relative to germline, V is 4 bases shorter and J is 7 bases shorter, with 11 bases between their ends. The CDR3 runs 13 residues from the cysteine to the phenylalanine. This entry keeps only the CDR3 DNA: 39 bases, framed from base 1.

Paper-wide results and their limitations: Because the study included a small number of donors, the genetic and exposure-history diversity represented was limited. Incomplete sequencing was indicated by rarefaction of sorted-subset datasets, despite the large sequencing depth. Clonotypes shared by all four sorted-subset donors showed higher generation probabilities than non-shared clonotypes. Pairwise subsampling led to the expectation that sequencing depth would affect the degree of clonotype sharing among donors. Only blood was sampled, and tissue TCR repertoires likely differ from those in blood. When a handful of donors were compared, the shared fraction of clonotypes was about 5.2% for naive CD4, roughly 3.4% for naive CD8, roughly 2.5% for memory CD4, and under 0.5% for memory CD8. Estimated clonotype richness was generally larger for naive than for memory subsets.

Using the deep immunoSEQ assay, multiplex PCR amplified TCR CDR3 regions from genomic DNA. For each cell subset, the extracted genomic DNA was distributed evenly across all wells of several immunoSEQ 96-well plates, and each plate served as one replicate. For sorted subsets, 200 to 250 ng of genomic DNA, equivalent to 25,000 to 35,000 T cell genomes, went into each replicate PCR. The purified libraries were quantified using a Qubit 3.0 fluorometer, sized with a Bioanalyzer 2100, and then quantified again using the KAPA Library Quantification kit. A separate single-read 150-cycle Illumina NextSeq 550 flow cell was used to sequence each immunoSEQ 96-well plate. In the source study's methods: The immunoSEQ output contained only junctional sequences without quality scores, so filtering could not match that applied to full-length reads. To assign V/J genes and CDR3, sequences were annotated using PyIR, a Python wrapper for IgBLAST v1.9, with IMGT germline references. Reads were removed for weak V/J assignments (E-value above 1e-6), missing CDR3, stop codons, out-of-frame junctions, or ambiguous translated residues. V3J clonotypes were defined as sequences sharing the same inferred V gene, J gene, and CDR3 amino acid sequence. Percentage overlap between repertoires was calculated by dividing the number of shared unique clonotypes by the size of the smaller repertoire. RTK rarefaction, the Chao1 estimator, and Recon v2.1 estimates of unobserved clonotypes were used to assess repertoire richness. For all TCRbeta clonotypes obtained by the gDNA method from a handful of donors, generation probabilities were computed with OLGA. TCRdb limited this immuneACCESS table to in-frame rearrangements with V and J called. A share of clones is missing; checked studies link under half to unresolved V genes, and the rest is unexplained. V and J calls and clone size are as listed in that table; D and trimming were resolved from the DNA. The sample yields 2 million to 2.5 million clones; almost 96% were counted once. 0.1% to 0.15% of the sample belongs to the ten largest clones.

As for this clone: No antigen is known for it. Base quality data are lacking; no much larger clone is found one base away.

The rearranged segments are TRBV10-3 and TRBJ2-1, with an unclear D gene assignment. The sample taken for sequencing was naive CD4+ T cells sorted from blood. The intended sense of this specimen's cell subset or site label: CD45RA+ positively selected. The sequence was collected from a man younger than 35 in good health. At the DNA level, the sequence is TGTGCCATCAGTGGTCCCCTTAGGAATGAGCAGTTCTTC. Its protein product is CAISGPLRNEQFF.